The 22 T cell receptor beta chains below come from one sample, sequenced in a study of T cell responses to AZD1222 COVID-19 vaccine. The protocol was immunoSEQ multiplex PCR, while the TCRdb copy is restricted to in-frame clones and leaves out a portion. The data contain about 77,000 clones, roughly nine tenths of them singletons. Specimen: peripheral blood, collected 28 days after the second AZD1222 dose. These receptors all come from an adult who received the AZD1222 COVID-19 vaccine.

In this sample, this clone turned up once. The rearrangement joins TRBV5-4 to TRBJ1-4; no reliable D call. The CDR3 covers 16 residues. From germline, CDR1 is SGHNT and CDR2 YYREEE (reference sequence). V was clipped by 0 bases and J by 8 bases, with 17 bases between them. CDR3 coding DNA: TGTGCCAGCAGCTTGGGTACGACACGGTCTGACGAAAAACTGTTTTTT. It specifies CASSLGTTRSDEKLFF.

The rearrangement uses TRBV9 and TRBJ2-5, with D possibly TRBD1 on 6 matching bases. Trimming stripped 5 bases from V and 0 bases from J, with 11 bases between. CDR1 is SGDLS, CDR2 YYNGEE, per germline. The CDR3 has 14 amino acids. In DNA, the CDR3 is TGTGCCAGCAGTAATGACAGGAACCAAGAGACCCAGTACTTC. Amino acid sequence: CASSNDRNQETQYF.

The chain joins TRBV6-1 to TRBJ2-7, with a possible D match to TRBD1 (6 bases). Germline-derived CDR1 and CDR2 are MNHNS and SASEGT. The V end was cut by 0 bases, the J end by 3 bases, with 24 bases between. The CDR3 contains 19 residues. The CDR3: CASSEARLPSGHHIYEQYF. The CDR3 DNA reads as TGTGCCAGCAGTGAAGCCCGCCTCCCCTCGGGACACCACATCTACGAGCAGTACTTC.

The V gene is TRBV5-1, the J gene TRBJ2-1; 12 bases are a match to TRBD2. V gave up 4 bases and J gave up 5 bases; unmatched junction bases: 10. This CDR3 is 17 amino acids long. Germline V gives CDR1 SGHRS, CDR2 YFSETQ. The CDR3 region has the DNA TGCGCCAGCAGCCCCGGAGGGGGACTAGCGGGCCACAATGAGCAGTTCTTC. It is translated as CASSPGGGLAGHNEQFF.

The count of this clone is one. The J gene is TRBJ1-3, the V gene TRBV9; the D gene is possibly TRBD1 (5 bases). Trimming removed 9 bases at V and 3 bases at J, with 10 bases between. Per germline, CDR1 SGDLS and CDR2 YYNGEE. The CDR3 runs 12 residues. CDR3 sequence reads: CATGADGNTIYF. CDR3 bases: TGTGCCACCGGGGCCGATGGAAACACCATATATTTT.

V is TRBV24-1 and J is TRBJ2-3; D unclear. The CDR3 contains 13 residues. In germline, CDR1 is KGHDR, CDR2 SFDVKD. The V end was cut by 7 bases, the J end by 0 bases, with 7 bases between. The CDR3 DNA reads TGTGCCACCAGGCACTGGAGCACAGATACGCAGTATTTT. Amino acid sequence: CATRHWSTDTQYF.

The gene calls are TRBV27 and TRBJ2-7, with TRBD1 identical over 7 bases. V gave up 1 base and J gave up 6 bases; unmatched junction bases: 9. Looked up from germline, CDR1 is MNHEY and CDR2 is SMNVEV (reference sequence). The CDR3 is made up of 15 amino acids. For the CDR3, the DNA is TGTGCCAGCAGTTTATTAGGGGGCAATTCCCTCGAGCAGTACTTC. Its translation is CASSLLGGNSLEQYF.

The chain joins TRBV6-4 to TRBJ1-5; the match to TRBD1 covers 7 bases. V was pared by 2 bases and J by 2 bases, with 0 bases of the junction left unmatched. The CDR3 runs 14 residues. The V gene's germline CDR1 is MRHNA and CDR2 SNTAGT. The CDR3 is CASSDTGGNQPQHF. The CDR3 DNA reads as TGTGCCAGCAGTGACACAGGGGGCAATCAGCCCCAGCATTTT.

The rearrangement links TRBV5-1 to TRBJ1-1; maybe TRBD1 (6 bases). Looked up from germline, CDR1 is SGHRS and CDR2 is YFSETQ. The V gene lost 2 bases and the J gene lost 9 bases, with 14 bases spanning the gap. CDR3 length equals 13 residues. CDR3 protein: CASSLQGNYQAFF. The CDR3 DNA sequence: TGCGCCAGCAGCTTACAGGGAAATTACCAAGCTTTCTTT.

The chain recombines TRBV19 with TRBJ1-2; D gene uncertain. V gave up 4 bases and J gave up 4 bases, with 10 bases separating them. This CDR3 is 13 amino acids long. Germline CDR1 is LNHDA and CDR2 is SQIVND (reference sequence). The CDR3 DNA reads TGTGCCAGTAGTACACGACACAGCTATGGCTACACCTTC. Residues: CASSTRHSYGYTF. The whole variable domain, filled in from reference TRBV19 and TRBJ1-2, reads DGGITQSPKYLFRKEGQNVTLSCEQNLNHDAMYWYRQDPGQGLRLIYYSQIVNDFQKGDIAEGYSVSREKKESFPLTVTSAQKNPTAFYLCASSTRHSYGYTFGSGTRLTVV.

The gene calls are TRBV12-3 or TRBV12-4 and TRBJ1-1, with D maybe TRBD1 (5 bases). CDR3 size: 11 residues. The V and J ends lost 8 bases and 5 bases respectively, with 9 bases between them. The CDR3 nucleotides read TGTGCCAGCGGGGCGGGGACTGAAGCTTTCTTT. Translating it yields CASGAGTEAFF.

The chain combines TRBV19 with TRBJ1-1, with D possibly being TRBD1 (6 bases). Trimming removed 2 bases from V and 4 bases from J, with 14 bases in between. This CDR3 has 15 residues. Germline CDR1 reads LNHDA; CDR2 reads SQIVND (reference sequence). The CDR3 region has the DNA TGTGCCAGTAGTATATCGGGGGGCGTTCTCACTGAAGCTTTCTTT. Protein: CASSISGGVLTEAFF.

The chain joins TRBV29-1 to TRBJ2-3; 7 bases agree with TRBD1. This CDR3 region has 17 residues. Germline loops: CDR1 SQVTM, CDR2 ANQGSEA. V lost 0 bases to trimming and J lost 2 bases; unmatched junction nucleotides: 11. CDR3 region: CSVEDLHGTEITDTQYF. The DNA of the CDR3 is TGCAGCGTTGAAGATCTTCATGGGACAGAAATCACAGATACGCAGTATTTT.

This clone was seen only once. This rearrangement joins TRBV16 to TRBJ1-6; D perhaps matches TRBD1 (5 bases). The CDR3 is 13 residues long. Germline V CDR1 and CDR2: KGHSY, FQNENV. The germline V and J ends were trimmed by 1 base and 8 bases, with 6 bases remaining between them. The CDR3 DNA is TGTGCCAGCAGCCAATGGGGGGATTCACCCCTCCACTTT. Amino acids: CASSQWGDSPLHF.

The genes are TRBV30 and TRBJ2-2, with a tentative D call TRBD2 (5 bases). The CDR3 spans 14 residues. Germline V gives CDR1 GTSNPN, CDR2 SVGIG (reference sequence). V lost 3 bases and J 2 bases, leaving 10 bases between the germline ends. The CDR3 here is CAWRSTGNTGELFF. The CDR3 region has the DNA TGTGCCTGGAGGTCGACGGGAAACACCGGGGAGCTGTTTTTT.

The CDR3, as DNA: TGCGCCAGCAGCTTGTCAGGGTTCGAAGCTTTCTTT. Protein: CASSLSGFEAFF. The chain employs TRBV5-1 and TRBJ1-1; possible D gene TRBD1, 5 bases. Trimming took 1 base from V and 8 from J, leaving 9 bases between them. The CDR3 runs to 12 residues. The germline V gene has CDR1 SGHRS and CDR2 YFSETQ.

The chain links TRBV7-2 to TRBJ2-7; D not resolved. The length of the CDR3 is 12 residues. The V end lost 5 bases, the J end lost 4 bases, and 9 bases lay between the germline ends. Germline V gene data show CDR1 as SGHTA and CDR2 as FQGNSA. CDR3 in amino acids: CASSQNEYEQYF. The CDR3 nucleotides read TGTGCCAGCAGCCAGAATGAGTACGAGCAGTACTTC.

The rearrangement uses TRBV6-5 and TRBJ2-5; D unresolved. Germline V gene data show CDR1 as MNHEY and CDR2 as SVGAGI. V gave up 5 bases and J gave up 2 bases, with 12 bases separating them. This CDR3 has 14 amino acids. CDR3: CASSRSRNQETQYF. In nucleotides, the CDR3 is TGTGCCAGCAGTCGTAGCCGGAATCAAGAGACCCAGTACTTC.

This chain connects TRBV27 to TRBJ2-7; 10 positions match TRBD2. The J segment lost 0 bases and the V segment lost 6 bases, leaving 8 bases of the junction unmatched. The CDR3 is 16 amino acids. The germline CDR1 and CDR2 sequences are MNHEY and SMNVEV (reference sequence). CDR3 amino acids: CASSPQLAGDSYEQYF. CDR3 sequence (DNA): TGTGCCAGCAGCCCCCAGCTAGCGGGAGACTCCTACGAGCAGTACTTC.

The V call is TRBV30, the J call TRBJ1-1; 7 bases are a match to TRBD1. Germline-derived CDR1 and CDR2 are GTSNPN and SVGIG (reference sequence). The CDR3 has 14 residues. The trim removed 3 bases at V and 4 bases at J, leaving 8 bases unmatched. Written as DNA, the CDR3 is TGTGCCTGGAGGGATCCAGGGGGTGGCACTGAAGCTTTCTTT. Its translation is CAWRDPGGGTEAFF.

The gene calls are TRBV5-4 and TRBJ2-2, with 14 bases lining up with TRBD2. Looked up from germline, CDR1 is SGHNT and CDR2 is YYREEE (reference sequence). The junction had 2 bases not matched to a gene; V was cut back by 0 bases and J by 7 bases. This CDR3 is built from 16 residues. This chain's CDR3 is CASSLGLAGGDGELFF. The CDR3, as DNA: TGTGCCAGCAGCTTGGGACTAGCGGGAGGGGACGGGGAGCTGTTTTTT.

The rearrangement links TRBV7-9 to TRBJ2-5, with 11 bases that match TRBD2. The J segment lost 2 bases and the V segment lost 5 bases, leaving 16 bases of the junction unmatched. In germline, CDR1 is SEHNR, CDR2 FQNEAQ (reference sequence). The CDR3 runs to 19 residues. CDR3 sequence: CASSPHSGRALFRQETQYF. The CDR3 nucleotides are TGTGCCAGCAGCCCACATAGCGGGAGGGCCTTGTTCCGACAAGAGACCCAGTACTTC.